The source of this T cell receptor beta chain is a study of lymphopenia after photon versus proton radiotherapy. Measured with immunoSEQ multiplex PCR; TCRdb has only the in-frame clones, and not every one. Of 150,000 to 200,000 clones in the sample, 80% to 90% were seen once. Comments on this clone: The antigen remains undetermined.

With 3 bases removed from V and 4 bases from J, the gap between germline ends came to 10 bases. This CDR3 region has 14 residues. CDR1 SSHAT and CDR2 FNYEAQ come from the germline V gene (reference sequence). The study's findings and limits: Larger post-nadir TCR diversity loss correlated inversely with survival in deceased patients. Relative stability marked proton patients; photon patients lost diversity and naive cells.

The J gene is TRBJ2-1, the V gene TRBV7-7; weak D call: TRBD2 (6 bases). This TCR derives from a man between 50 and 59 years old with gastric cancer. The specimen was peripheral blood, collected from a patient treated with photon-based radiotherapy. The CDR3: CASSFRGGYNEQFF. DNA for the CDR3: TGTGCCAGCAGCTTTAGAGGAGGGTACAATGAGCAGTTCTTC.